The clone carrying this T cell receptor (beta chain) came up many times. What it binds is not known. The data derive from a study of T-cell reconstitution after alpha-beta-depleted transplantation in children. Study conclusions and caveats: Most T-cell counts and diversity one year after the transplant came from T cells that were newly produced.

Unique molecular identifiers featured in how the TCRbeta library was prepared. Each CDR3 protein gets one entry after TCRdb re-called the PCR reads with MiXCR. The profile covers fewer than 1 million distinct CDR3 sequences, with about 15% appearing a single time and approximately 5% taken by the ten largest. CDR1 is SGHTA and CDR2 is FQGTGA in the germline V gene. V was cut by 5 bases and J by 4 bases, with 9 bases left in between. This CDR3 spans 14 amino acids. The sequence was collected from a male patient aged 10 to 17 who had a stem cell transplant for acute lymphoblastic leukemia, so the T cells may come from the graft donor. The chain combines TRBV7-3 with TRBJ2-6; no clear D gene. The input for sequencing was PBMCs, mostly from graft donor cells, taken 360 days after TCRalphabeta/CD19-depleted stem cell transplant. CDR3 region: CASSKTTGANVLTF. CDR3 bases: TGTGCCAGCAGCAAGACGACCGGGGCCAACGTCCTGACTTTC.